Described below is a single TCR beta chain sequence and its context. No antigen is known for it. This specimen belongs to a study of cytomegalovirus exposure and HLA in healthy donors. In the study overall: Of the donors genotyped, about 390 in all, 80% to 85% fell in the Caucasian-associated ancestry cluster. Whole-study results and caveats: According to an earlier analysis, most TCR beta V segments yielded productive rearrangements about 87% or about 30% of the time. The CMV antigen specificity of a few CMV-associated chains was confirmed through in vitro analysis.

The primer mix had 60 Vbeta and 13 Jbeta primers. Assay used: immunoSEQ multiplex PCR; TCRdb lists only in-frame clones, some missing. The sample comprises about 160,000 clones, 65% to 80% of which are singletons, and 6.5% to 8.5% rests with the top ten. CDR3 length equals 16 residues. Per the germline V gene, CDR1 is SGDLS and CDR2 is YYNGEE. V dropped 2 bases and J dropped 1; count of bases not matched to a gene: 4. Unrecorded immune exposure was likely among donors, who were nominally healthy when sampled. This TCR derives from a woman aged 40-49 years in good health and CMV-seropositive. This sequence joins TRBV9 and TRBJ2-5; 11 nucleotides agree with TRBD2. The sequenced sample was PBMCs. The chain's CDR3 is CASSVGLAGGQETQYF. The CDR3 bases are TGTGCCAGCAGCGTCGGGCTAGCGGGGGGCCAAGAGACCCAGTACTTC.